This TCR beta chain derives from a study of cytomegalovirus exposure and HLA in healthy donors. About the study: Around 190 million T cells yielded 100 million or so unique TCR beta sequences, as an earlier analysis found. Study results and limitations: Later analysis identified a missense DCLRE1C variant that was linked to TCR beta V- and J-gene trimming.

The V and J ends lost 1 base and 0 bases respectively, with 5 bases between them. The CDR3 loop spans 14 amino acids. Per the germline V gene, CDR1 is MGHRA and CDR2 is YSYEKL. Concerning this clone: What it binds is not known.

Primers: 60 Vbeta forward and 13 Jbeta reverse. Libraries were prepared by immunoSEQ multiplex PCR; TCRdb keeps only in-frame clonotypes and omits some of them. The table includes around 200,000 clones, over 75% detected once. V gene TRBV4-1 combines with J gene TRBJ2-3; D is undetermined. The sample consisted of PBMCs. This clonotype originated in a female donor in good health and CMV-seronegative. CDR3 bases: TGCGCCAGCAGCCAAGGTCCTAGCACAGATACGCAGTATTTT. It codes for CASSQGPSTDTQYF.